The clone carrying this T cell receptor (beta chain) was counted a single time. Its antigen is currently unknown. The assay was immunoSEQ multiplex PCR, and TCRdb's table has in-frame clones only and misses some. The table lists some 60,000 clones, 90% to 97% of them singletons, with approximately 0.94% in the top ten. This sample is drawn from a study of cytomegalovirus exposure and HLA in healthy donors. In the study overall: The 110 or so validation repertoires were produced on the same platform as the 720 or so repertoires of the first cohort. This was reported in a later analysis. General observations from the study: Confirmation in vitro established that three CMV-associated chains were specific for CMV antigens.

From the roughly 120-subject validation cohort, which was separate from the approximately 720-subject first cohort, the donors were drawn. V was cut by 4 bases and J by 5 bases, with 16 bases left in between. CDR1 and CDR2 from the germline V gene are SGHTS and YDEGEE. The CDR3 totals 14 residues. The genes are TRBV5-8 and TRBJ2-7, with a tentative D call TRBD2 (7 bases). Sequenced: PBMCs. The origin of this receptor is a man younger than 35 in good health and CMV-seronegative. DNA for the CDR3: TGTGCCAGCAGCCAAAGGGGGGGATTAGACGAGCAGTACTTC. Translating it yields CASSQRGGLDEQYF.